This T cell receptor (beta chain) was obtained from a study of T cell repertoires in cytomegalovirus infection. Study details: CMV infection and matching HLA type were both indicated by public TCR beta signatures. Notes on the study in general: Clonotype analysis showed dominance of the ex vivo response by HLA-C-restricted CMV-specific TCR beta clonotypes.

The table lists this clonotype with a few counts. Antigen unknown. Trimming pared 4 bases from V and 6 bases from J, leaving 13 bases between. CDR3 length: 14 residues. Germline V gene lookup returns CDR1 SEHNR and CDR2 FQNEAQ (reference sequence). TCRdb reanalysed the reads using MiXCR and keeps one entry per CDR3 protein. Of 150,000 to 200,000 distinct CDR3 sequences in the sample, 17% are singletons; the top ten hold around a sixth. V is TRBV7-9 and J is TRBJ1-5; maybe TRBD1 (5 bases). The source is a human donor in good health (CMV status not recorded). Some clones in this sample may be carry-over from other donors' samples. Sample: CD8+ T cells from PBMCs. CDR3 sequence: CASSSEGTSQPQHF. The CDR3 nucleotides are TGTGCCAGCAGCTCGGAGGGGACCAGTCAGCCCCAGCATTTT.